This T cell receptor beta chain was sequenced during a study of blood T cells in healthy people across ages. Study outcomes and limitations: More naive CD4+ cells and higher diversity marked long-lived donors relative to aged donors. Age advanced and TCR beta diversity per million T cells fell, roughly linearly. Leaving the PBMCs unsorted stopped any conclusive comparison of naive versus antigen-experienced cells.

The use of a sample-barcoded 5' primer and a J-beta primer mix characterized a second PCR of 7 to 11 cycles. Each sample provided no less than 2.5 million CDR3-containing paired-end reads. TCRdb re-called the 5' RACE reads through MiXCR, storing one row per CDR3 protein. The sample shows roughly 860,000 distinct CDR3 sequences, 60% to 80% of them seen only once. Trimming cost V 5 bases and J 1 base; bases outside gene matches: 7. The germline CDR1 and CDR2 sequences are SGHTA and FQGNSA. CDR3 length: 15 amino acids. This clonotype showed up many times. The antigen is unknown. This TCR was recovered from a man between 25 and 39 years old in good health. The sequenced sample consisted of blood. The V and J genes are TRBV7-2 and TRBJ2-5; 7 positions agree with TRBD1. In DNA form, the CDR3 reads TGTGCCAGCAGCCTCCTGGGACAGCTCCAAGAGACCCAGTACTTC. It encodes CASSLLGQLQETQYF. The full variable domain, completed using reference TRBV7-2 and TRBJ2-5, is GAGVSQSPSNKVTEKGKDVELRCDPISGHTALYWYRQSLGQGLEFLIYFQGNSAPDKSGLPSDRFSAERTGGSVSTLTIQRTQQEDSAVYLCASSLLGQLQETQYFGPGTRLLVL.